This T cell receptor (beta chain) stems from a study of blood T cell repertoires in COVID-19. Looking at the study overall: The United States, Italy and Spain supplied acute and convalescent COVID-19 samples. The analysed material was cDNA or gDNA that came from T cells, B-cell-depleted T cells, or PBMCs.

CDR1 is LNHNV and CDR2 is YYDKDF in the germline V gene (reference sequence). The CDR3 spans 16 residues. V was cut by 0 bases and J by 3 bases, with 14 bases left in between. In the original analysis: Estimation of nucleated cell counts was performed using reference gene primer amplification. Assay: immunoSEQ multiplex PCR; the TCRdb copy retains only in-frame clones and omits some. V and J calls and clone size come straight from that table; D and trimming were deduced from the DNA. Here the sample spans roughly 300,000 clones, around 87% being singletons. The sample was peripheral blood. V usage is TRBV15 and J usage is TRBJ1-1; D is perhaps TRBD1 (5 bases). The TCR originated in a woman aged 50 to 60 who had recovered from COVID-19. The DNA for the CDR3 is TGTGCCACCAGCAGAGATCTGGCAGGGATCGACACTGAAGCTTTCTTT. This gives the protein CATSRDLAGIDTEAFF.